Below are 29 T cell receptor beta chains sequenced from a single sample in a study of T cells after yellow fever vaccination. From the 5' RACE reads, TCRdb called clonotypes with MiXCR, one entry per CDR3 protein. The data hold around 250,000 distinct CDR3 sequences, with about 7% observed a single time. The input for sequencing was CD4+ T cells sorted from PBMCs, taken 15 days after the yellow fever booster vaccination. These receptors were collected from a man aged 25 to 45 who received the YFV17D yellow fever vaccine.

V and J are TRBV6-5 and TRBJ2-1; D not certain. The CDR3 contains 14 residues. Deletions cut 7 bases from V and 6 bases from J, with 16 bases between. CDR1 is MNHEY, CDR2 SVGAGI, per germline. CDR3 bases: TGTGCCAGCAATAGACGAACCCTAGGCAATGAGCAGTTCTTC. Translating it yields CASNRRTLGNEQFF.

The chain employs TRBV5-6 and TRBJ2-5; TRBD1 might be the D (5 bases). Germline CDR1 SGHDT, CDR2 YYEEEE. This CDR3 region has 13 residues. V dropped 0 bases and J dropped 5 bases, with 8 bases sitting between them. CDR3 sequence: CASSLATGETQYF. In DNA, the CDR3 is TGTGCCAGCAGCTTGGCCACAGGCGAGACCCAGTACTTC.

This clonotype has more than one count but fewer than ten. Here the CDR3 reads CAISGGTWAVYF. CDR3 nucleotide sequence: TGTGCCATCAGTGGAGGGACGTGGGCTGTATACTTC. V and J are TRBV10-3 and TRBJ2-7; the D gene could be TRBD1 or TRBD2 (5 bases each). The CDR3 has 12 amino acids. Trimming stripped 4 bases from V and 13 bases from J, with 17 bases between. Germline-derived CDR1 and CDR2 are ENHRY and SYGVKD.

This clonotype was observed a handful of times. The chain is built from TRBV20-1 and TRBJ1-2; 12 bases agree with TRBD1. Losses at the gene ends were 1 base for V and 7 bases for J; bases not matched to a gene: 7. CDR1 DFQATT and CDR2 SNEGSKA come from the germline V gene (reference sequence). CDR3 size: 15 residues. The CDR3 is CSARVVGTGGFGYTF. The CDR3, as DNA: TGCAGTGCTAGAGTCGTGGGGACAGGGGGCTTTGGCTACACCTTC.

The chain combines TRBV7-2 with TRBJ1-1; D ambiguous. Per the germline V gene, CDR1 is SGHTA and CDR2 is FQGNSA. The CDR3 extends over 13 amino acids. V was pared by 2 bases and J by 5 bases, with 9 bases between. The CDR3 DNA reads TGTGCCAGCAGCTTAAATGTTAGAACTGAAGCTTTCTTT. It specifies CASSLNVRTEAFF.

This chain uses TRBV20-1 with TRBJ2-5; tentative D call: TRBD2 (6 bases). V was pared by 3 bases and J by 2 bases, with 16 bases between. CDR1 DFQATT and CDR2 SNEGSKA come from the germline V gene (reference sequence). There are 15 residues in the CDR3. CDR3 bases: TGCAGTGCTAGCGGGAGTGGAATAACACAAGAGACCCAGTACTTC. This codes for CSASGSGITQETQYF.

V is TRBV20-1 and J is TRBJ2-7; 8 nucleotides align to TRBD2. Germline CDR1 and CDR2: DFQATT and SNEGSKA (reference sequence). CDR3 length: 15 amino acids. Trimming at V came to 0 bases and at J to 3 bases, leaving 7 bases not matched to a gene. CDR3 sequence reads: CSARDSREGLYEQYF. CDR3 DNA sequence: TGCAGTGCTAGAGATTCCCGGGAGGGTCTCTACGAGCAGTACTTC.

This clonotype was seen only a few times. This rearrangement joins TRBV7-2 to TRBJ2-7; tentatively, D is TRBD2 (5 bases). The CDR3 consists of 15 residues. With 2 bases removed from V and 0 bases from J, the gap between germline ends came to 11 bases. Germline V gives CDR1 SGHTA, CDR2 FQGNSA. The chain's CDR3 is CASSLMAGSSYEQYF. The CDR3 nucleotides are TGTGCCAGCAGCTTAATGGCGGGTAGCTCCTACGAGCAGTACTTC.

This clonotype has at least ten counts. The chain is built from TRBV7-2 and TRBJ2-3; 13 positions match TRBD2. After removal of 5 bases from V and 4 bases from J, the junction contained 3 bases not matched to a gene. The CDR3 extends over 15 amino acids. Germline V gene lookup returns CDR1 SGHTA and CDR2 FQGNSA. CDR3: CASSRLAGGSDTQYF. The CDR3 DNA reads as TGTGCCAGCAGCAGACTAGCGGGAGGTTCAGATACGCAGTATTTT.

The sample holds many counts of this clonotype. The chain links TRBV7-2 to TRBJ2-7; TRBD2 agrees at 11 bases. Trimming cost V 5 bases and J 7 bases; bases outside gene matches: 10. CDR3 length: 15 residues. The V gene's germline CDR1 is SGHTA and CDR2 FQGNSA. CDR3 bases: TGTGCCAGCAGCCAACTAGCGGGAGAACTGAAGGAGCAGTACTTC. It specifies CASSQLAGELKEQYF.

Ten or more counts support this clonotype. The V gene is TRBV7-2, the J gene TRBJ2-7; D may be TRBD1 or TRBD2 (5 bases each). The germline gives CDR1 SGHTA, CDR2 FQGNSA. CDR3 size: 16 residues. The V and J ends lost 5 bases and 1 base respectively, with 18 bases between them. The CDR3 sequence is CASSLIPGRISYEQYF. In DNA form, the CDR3 reads TGTGCCAGCAGCCTCATCCCGGGACGGATTTCCTACGAGCAGTACTTC.

This clonotype was seen only a few times. V and J are TRBV4-3 and TRBJ1-2; 7 bases fit TRBD1. This CDR3 comprises 14 residues. Germline CDR1 reads LGHNA; CDR2 reads YSLEER. Trimming removed 1 base from V and 7 bases from J; junction bases left unmatched: 6. The DNA for the CDR3 is TGCGCCAGCAGCCAAGTCAGGGACAGTCGTGGCTACACCTTC. Residues: CASSQVRDSRGYTF.

The table lists this clonotype with many counts. The chain is built from TRBV5-1 and TRBJ2-3; D not certain. The V gene's germline CDR1 is SGHRS and CDR2 YFSETQ. The CDR3 runs to 14 residues. V gave up 1 base and J gave up 6 bases, with 12 bases separating them. DNA of the CDR3: TGCGCCAGCAGCTTGAGGCCTCTAGGGGATACGCAGTATTTT. Encoded protein: CASSLRPLGDTQYF.

V gene TRBV29-1 combines with J gene TRBJ2-1; TRBD2 agrees at 14 bases. V shed 7 bases and J 4 bases; nucleotides not matched to a gene: 9. Germline V gene sequence: CDR1 SQVTM, CDR2 ANQGSEA. The CDR3 contains 16 residues. DNA for the CDR3: TGCAGCGGTAAGGGACTAGCGGGAGTTTGGTACAATGAGCAGTTCTTC. It specifies CSGKGLAGVWYNEQFF.

This clonotype was seen a few times. The rearrangement links TRBV20-1 to TRBJ2-2, with D unresolved. V was shortened by 8 bases and J by 0 bases, with 10 bases between the two germline ends. Germline CDR1 DFQATT, CDR2 SNEGSKA (reference sequence). This CDR3 spans 13 amino acids. As DNA, the CDR3 is TGCAGTTTTACCAACCCGAACACCGGGGAGCTGTTTTTT. Translating it yields CSFTNPNTGELFF.

A few counts support this clonotype. The rearrangement uses TRBV7-2 and TRBJ2-5; no clear D. The CDR3 extends over 13 amino acids. V was pared by 1 base and J by 6 bases, with 9 bases between. CDR1 is SGHTA, CDR2 FQGNSA, per germline. CDR3 residues: CASSLGGVQTQYF. CDR3 sequence (DNA): TGTGCCAGCAGCTTAGGAGGCGTCCAGACCCAGTACTTC.

This clonotype has a handful of counts. This chain uses TRBV7-6 with TRBJ2-3; D call uncertain. Trimming left V 3 bases short and J 5 bases short, with 6 bases between. CDR1 SGHVS and CDR2 FNYEAQ come from the germline V gene. This CDR3 contains 12 residues. The CDR3 spells CASSFVEDTQYF. In nucleotides, the CDR3 is TGTGCCAGCAGCTTTGTGGAAGATACGCAGTATTTT.

The sample holds many counts of this clonotype. In DNA, the CDR3 is TGTGCCAGCAGCCAATTCGGGGACGAGCAGTACTTC. This encodes CASSQFGDEQYF. V is TRBV3-1 and J is TRBJ2-7, with a possible D match to TRBD2 (5 bases). CDR1 is LGHDT, CDR2 YNNKEL, per germline (reference sequence). V lost 2 bases, J lost 5 bases, and 7 bases lay in between. The CDR3 sequence is 12 residues long.

In its sample, this clonotype was seen a few times. The chain combines TRBV4-3 with TRBJ2-2, with 8 bases matching TRBD2. The CDR3 sequence is 15 residues long. Trimming removed 3 bases from V and 3 bases from J; junction bases left unmatched: 3. Germline CDR1 reads LGHNA; CDR2 reads YSLEER. CDR3 sequence (DNA): TGCGCCAGCAGCCAGGCGGGGGGCTACACCGGGGAGCTGTTTTTT. This translates into CASSQAGGYTGELFF.

In its sample, this clonotype was seen many times. The chain is built from TRBV5-1 and TRBJ2-3; TRBD2 agrees at 11 bases. V gave up 3 bases and J gave up 0 bases; unmatched junction bases: 3. The V gene's germline CDR1 is SGHRS and CDR2 YFSETQ. This CDR3 is 16 amino acids long. CDR3 DNA sequence: TGCGCCAGCAGCTGGACTAGCGGGTCTAGCACAGATACGCAGTATTTT. Its translation is CASSWTSGSSTDTQYF.

This rearrangement joins TRBV9 to TRBJ2-6, with D unresolved. CDR1 is SGDLS, CDR2 YYNGEE, per germline. The CDR3 spans 14 residues. Trimming removed 4 bases at V and 2 bases at J, with 7 bases between. The CDR3: CASSLSTGANVLTF. The CDR3 bases are TGTGCCAGCAGCTTATCGACTGGGGCCAACGTCCTGACTTTC.

The V and J genes are TRBV6-1 and TRBJ1-1, with no clear D. Trimming removed 3 bases at V and 10 bases at J, with 12 bases between. The CDR3 covers 12 residues. CDR1 is MNHNS and CDR2 is SASEGT in the germline V gene. In nucleotides, the CDR3 is TGTGCCAGCAGTGAGACGGCCGGGCGAGCTTTCTTT. Amino acid sequence: CASSETAGRAFF.

This clonotype has a count of ten or more. CDR3 protein: CASSLAGTQYF. CDR3 DNA sequence: TGTGCCAGCAGCTTAGCCGGGACCCAGTACTTC. The rearrangement links TRBV7-2 to TRBJ2-5; D gene uncertain. The germline V and J ends were trimmed by 0 bases and 7 bases, with 3 bases remaining between them. This CDR3 is built from 11 residues. In germline, CDR1 is SGHTA, CDR2 FQGNSA.

This clonotype was seen many times. The V and J genes are TRBV3-1 and TRBJ2-7, with a tentative D call TRBD2 (5 bases). Germline V gene data show CDR1 as LGHDT and CDR2 as YNNKEL (reference sequence). CDR3 length: 11 amino acids. V was cut by 2 bases and J by 9 bases, with 8 bases left in between. The CDR3 DNA reads TGTGCCAGCAGCCAACGAGGGAGGCAGTACTTC. It specifies CASSQRGRQYF.

This clonotype was found many times. This chain links TRBV7-9 with TRBJ2-1; maybe TRBD2 (5 bases). The CDR3 is made up of 12 amino acids. The germline gives CDR1 SEHNR, CDR2 FQNEAQ (reference sequence). Trimming pared 6 bases from V and 6 bases from J, leaving 9 bases between. As DNA, the CDR3 is TGTGCCAGCAGTCGGACTTTCAATGAGCAGTTCTTC. Its protein is CASSRTFNEQFF.

For this clonotype: The junction departs from germline at one end; a sequencing error may be responsible. The V gene is TRBV7-6, the J gene TRBJ2-7; D may be TRBD1 (9 bases). The length of the CDR3 is 13 residues. Germline assignment: CDR1 SGHVS and CDR2 FNYEAQ. This chain's CDR3 is CASSLGQGLGLDF. In DNA form, the CDR3 reads TGTGCCAGCAGCCTGGGACAGGGACTAGGCCTGGACTTC.

The chain has TRBV18 and TRBJ2-5; a weak D match, TRBD1 (6 bases). V lost 5 bases and J lost 5, with 12 bases in between. CDR3 length: 13 amino acids. The germline gives CDR1 KGHSH, CDR2 LQKENI. The CDR3 spells CASSGGEIETQYF. CDR3 nucleotide sequence: TGTGCCAGCTCAGGGGGCGAGATCGAGACCCAGTACTTC.

The gene calls are TRBV7-8 and TRBJ2-7, with D perhaps matching TRBD2 (5 bases). V shed 5 bases and J shed 5 bases, with 13 bases lying between them. The CDR3 spans 13 residues. Germline loops: CDR1 SGHVS, CDR2 FQNEAQ. The CDR3 nucleotides are TGTGCCAGCAGCCCTCCGGGGATTCACGAGCAGTACTTC. Translated, it gives CASSPPGIHEQYF.

This clonotype was picked up a small number of times. V gene TRBV7-2 combines with J gene TRBJ1-2; 7 nucleotides match TRBD1. V lost 5 bases and J lost 6; bases outside the gene matches: 6. Looked up from germline, CDR1 is SGHTA and CDR2 is FQGNSA. This CDR3 contains 13 residues. The CDR3 sequence is CASSLQGPDGYTF. The CDR3 DNA reads as TGTGCCAGCAGCCTACAGGGGCCGGATGGCTACACCTTC.